These T cell receptor beta chains were read from a single sample in a study of blood T cell repertoires in COVID-19. Assay: immunoSEQ multiplex PCR; the TCRdb copy retains only in-frame clones and omits some. The data show about 280,000 clones, with approximately 82% seen just once and 5% held by the top ten. Material: PBMCs or T cells enriched from blood (not recorded which). All receptors derive from a man aged 35 to 55 who had been exposed to COVID-19. The CDR3 runs from the conserved cysteine through the conserved F or W. Each record gives: clone size, J gene, V gene, D gene, CDR3 DNA, CDR3 protein. D genes are given only for firm matches. Where a row states a size, it is once, few, many or the class of an expanded clone; other rows omit it.

few,TRBJ2-1,TRBV2,NA,TGTGCCAGCAAGGGGGGAGGGACCCGGAGGGATGAGCAGTTCTTC,CASKGGGTRRDEQFF
NA,TRBJ1-4,TRBV11-2,TRBD1,TGTGCCAGCAGCCGAGACAGGGACCCCTTACGAGGTGAAAAACTGTTTTTT,CASSRDRDPLRGEKLFF
NA,TRBJ2-7,TRBV10-2,TRBD2,TGCGCCAGCGGACTAGCGGGAGTCAGTGCCTACGAGCAGTACTTC,CASGLAGVSAYEQYF
NA,TRBJ2-1,TRBV27,NA,TGTGCCAGCAGTTGGACAGTCAATGAGCAGTTCTTC,CASSWTVNEQFF
NA,TRBJ2-7,TRBV9,NA,TGTGCCAGCAGCGTATCAGGGGCGGGCGGCGGAAACGAGCAGTACTTC,CASSVSGAGGGNEQYF
NA,TRBJ2-1,TRBV6-5,NA,TGTGCCAGCAGTTTTTCAAACTACAATGAGCAGTTCTTC,CASSFSNYNEQFF
NA,TRBJ2-1,TRBV19,TRBD2,TGTGCCAGCAAACTAGCGGGAGGAGGGGAGCAGTTCTTC,CASKLAGGGEQFF
NA,TRBJ2-3,TRBV25-1,NA,TGTGCCAGCAGTGAGGGGGCAGTGGGCGAAGATACGCAGTATTTT,CASSEGAVGEDTQYF
NA,TRBJ1-1,TRBV10-3,NA,TGTGCCATCAGTGACAGGATGAACACTGAAGCTTTCTTT,CAISDRMNTEAFF
NA,TRBJ1-1,TRBV27,NA,TGTGCCAGCAGTTTTCGGGTCTCAGCGGGCACTGAAGCTTTCTTT,CASSFRVSAGTEAFF
once,TRBJ2-1,TRBV24-1,TRBD2,TGTGCCACCAGTGATCGAAAGCTAGCGGGAGCACACAATGAGCAGTTCTTC,CATSDRKLAGAHNEQFF
NA,TRBJ2-2,TRBV3-1/TRBV3-2,NA,TGTGCCAGCAGCCCTTTTTCCGGGGACACCGGGGAGCTGTTTTTT,CASSPFSGDTGELFF
few,TRBJ2-7,TRBV6-5,NA,TGTGCCTCAGGAGGGCTTAGTATATACGAGCAGTACTTC,CASGGLSIYEQYF
NA,TRBJ2-3,TRBV6-5,NA,TGTGCCAGCAGTCCTTTACGCCAGTTAGATACGCAGTATTTT,CASSPLRQLDTQYF
NA,TRBJ2-1,TRBV4-1,NA,TGCGCCAGCAGCCAAGTGACTAGTACCAATGAGCAGTTCTTC,CASSQVTSTNEQFF
NA,TRBJ1-3,TRBV7-2,TRBD1,TGTGCCAGCAGCCCCCAGGGACAGATATCTGGAAACACCATATATTTT,CASSPQGQISGNTIYF
NA,TRBJ2-3,TRBV7-3,NA,TGTGCCAGCAAGCCATCCTTGCCCACAGATACGCAGTATTTT,CASKPSLPTDTQYF
NA,TRBJ2-1,TRBV4-1,TRBD2,TGCGCCAGCAGCCAAAGCTCCCCTTCGGGAGGGGGACATGAGCAGTTCTTC,CASSQSSPSGGGHEQFF
once,TRBJ1-2,TRBV29-1,NA,TGCAGCGTTGCGGAAGGGGCGGCTTACTATGGCTACACCTTC,CSVAEGAAYYGYTF
NA,TRBJ2-3,TRBV3-1/TRBV3-2,TRBD1,TGTGTCAGCAGCCCAAGCAGGGGGCTTCAAGATACGCAGTATTTT,CVSSPSRGLQDTQYF
NA,TRBJ1-5,TRBV3-1/TRBV3-2,NA,TGTGCCAGCAGCCTCTACCTAGGGCCCCAGCATTTT,CASSLYLGPQHF
few,TRBJ1-5,TRBV5-8,TRBD1,TGTGCCAGCAGCTTTACAGGGGACGGCAATCAGCCCCAGCATTTT,CASSFTGDGNQPQHF
NA,TRBJ1-1,TRBV30,NA,TGTGCCTGGATGACAGGTCCTAACACTGAAGCTTTCTTT,CAWMTGPNTEAFF
NA,TRBJ1-3,TRBV6-5,NA,TGTGCCAGCAGTAGCTCCCTCTCTGGAAACACCATATATTTT,CASSSSLSGNTIYF
few,TRBJ1-4,TRBV5-1,NA,TGCGCCAGCAGCCCCACTCCTGCCAATGAAAAACTGTTTTTT,CASSPTPANEKLFF
NA,TRBJ2-5,TRBV5-4,TRBD2,TGTGCCAGCAGATCCGGGACTAGCAGGCGCGGGGAGACCCAGTACTTC,CASRSGTSRRGETQYF
NA,TRBJ2-1,TRBV5-6,NA,TGTGCCAGCAGCACTGACACATACAATGAGCAGTTCTTC,CASSTDTYNEQFF
NA,TRBJ1-1,TRBV27,TRBD1,TGTGCCAGCACCCGGCGGACAGGGGTGAACACTGAAGCTTTCTTT,CASTRRTGVNTEAFF
few,TRBJ1-2,TRBV29-1,TRBD1,TGCAGCGTCCATCTAGGACAGGGCTATGGCTACACCTTC,CSVHLGQGYGYTF
NA,TRBJ1-1,TRBV7-3,TRBD1,TGTGCCAGCAGCTTAAATTCAGGGGGGAACACTGAAGCTTTCTTT,CASSLNSGGNTEAFF
NA,TRBJ1-2,TRBV6-2/TRBV6-3,NA,TGTGCCAGCAGCCTCGCCGGAGGCCCCACCAACTATGGCTACACCTTC,CASSLAGGPTNYGYTF
NA,TRBJ1-1,TRBV5-4,NA,TGTGCCAGCAGCTTAAACCGGGATTCTGAAGCTTTCTTT,CASSLNRDSEAFF
NA,TRBJ2-7,TRBV30,NA,TGTGCCGGGGGACACTTCTACGAGCAGTACTTC,CAGGHFYEQYF
NA,TRBJ1-1,TRBV12-5,NA,TGTGCTAGTGGCCGATCCTATGAAGCTTTCTTT,CASGRSYEAFF